Listed here are 9 T cell receptor beta chains from one sample, sequenced in a study of human T cells and chemical hapten exposure. TCRdb reanalysed the RACE reads using MiXCR and keeps one entry per CDR3 protein. The profile shows over 55,000 distinct CDR3 sequences, 9.5% to 10% of them singletons. Time point given: pre-sensitization, week 0. Treatment of the sample: therapeutic diphenylcyclopropenone sensitization with weekly scalp DPC. Sequenced here: whole blood, sampled in connection with sensitization to the hapten diphenylcyclopropenone (DPC). The source is a middle-aged man with alopecia areata. Some clones in this sample may be carry-over from other donors' samples.

This clonotype was found many times. The chain recombines TRBV19 with TRBJ2-2; D tentatively reads TRBD1 or TRBD2 (6 bases each). The V gene's germline CDR1 is LNHDA and CDR2 SQIVND (reference sequence). This CDR3 is 14 amino acids long. Trimming stripped 9 bases from V and 7 bases from J, with 18 bases between. CDR3 bases: TGTGCCAGCAGTCTTAGGGGGGCCAACGGGGAGCTGTTTTTT. Translated, it gives CASSLRGANGELFF.

This clonotype was seen repeatedly, ten times or more. The rearrangement joins TRBV7-9 to TRBJ1-1; TRBD1 is a possible D gene (6 bases). From germline, CDR1 is SEHNR and CDR2 FQNEAQ (reference sequence). The CDR3 length is 14 residues. The V gene lost 1 base and the J gene lost 4 bases, with 10 bases spanning the gap. This chain's CDR3 is CASSLEDRATEAFF. The CDR3 DNA sequence: TGTGCCAGCAGCTTAGAGGACAGAGCCACTGAAGCTTTCTTT.

This clonotype was counted many times. This sequence joins TRBV5-1 and TRBJ2-1; possibly TRBD1 or TRBD2 for D (6 bases each). In germline, CDR1 is SGHRS, CDR2 YFSETQ. V lost 0 bases and J 0 bases, leaving 10 bases between the germline ends. This CDR3 comprises 16 residues. CDR3 DNA: TGCGCCAGCAGCTTGGTCGGGGGCCGCTCCTACAATGAGCAGTTCTTC. Its protein is CASSLVGGRSYNEQFF.

A few counts support this clonotype. The rearrangement uses TRBV5-1 and TRBJ2-1, with 13 nucleotides matching TRBD2. Germline CDR1 reads SGHRS; CDR2 reads YFSETQ. Trimming at V came to 4 bases and at J to 7 bases, leaving 5 bases not matched to a gene. The CDR3 sequence is 15 residues long. CDR3 coding DNA: TGCGCCAGCAGCCTACTAGCGGGAGGGTTGAATGAGCAGTTCTTC. It is translated as CASSLLAGGLNEQFF.

This clonotype turned up a few times. This chain links TRBV29-1 with TRBJ2-3, with 9 bases aligning to TRBD1. Trimming removed 6 bases from V and 3 bases from J; junction bases left unmatched: 10. CDR3 length: 15 amino acids. Germline CDR1 SQVTM, CDR2 ANQGSEA. Here the CDR3 DNA reads TGCAGCGTCGGCTGGGACAGGGACCGAACAGATACGCAGTATTTT. This gives the protein CSVGWDRDRTDTQYF.

This chain joins TRBV28 and TRBJ1-5, with D hard to call. The CDR3 runs to 14 residues. Germline-derived CDR1 and CDR2 are MDHEN and SYDVKM. Trimming left V 5 bases short and J 5 bases short, with 13 bases between. CDR3 amino acids: CASSIGPRHQPQHF. The CDR3 coding sequence is TGTGCCAGCAGTATCGGGCCGAGGCATCAGCCCCAGCATTTT.

This clonotype showed up many times. The chain combines TRBV19 with TRBJ2-2, with 10 bases matching TRBD1. V shed 8 bases, J shed 2 bases, and the junction held 2 bases outside the gene matches. Germline V CDR1 and CDR2: LNHDA, SQIVND (reference sequence). There are 14 residues in the CDR3. CDR3 residues: CASGDRGNTGELFF. The CDR3 DNA is TGTGCCAGTGGGGACAGGGGCAACACCGGGGAGCTGTTTTTT.

This clonotype was observed many times. The chain couples TRBV20-1 to TRBJ2-7, with 8 bases aligning to TRBD1. The CDR3 covers 13 residues. Unmatched junction bases numbered 6, after V lost 6 bases and J lost 2 bases. Germline V lookup: CDR1 DFQATT, CDR2 SNEGSKA (reference sequence). The CDR3 sequence is CSAGGTGTYEQYF. The CDR3 DNA sequence: TGCAGTGCGGGCGGGACAGGTACCTACGAGCAGTACTTC.

This clonotype came up many times. The gene calls are TRBV5-5 and TRBJ2-3, with D hard to call. Trimming took off 7 bases at V and 5 bases at J, with 8 bases between the two ends. Germline lookup yields CDR1 SGHKS and CDR2 YYEKEE (reference sequence). There are 11 residues in the CDR3. CDR3 DNA: TGTGCCAGCTCCCTGGAAGATACGCAGTATTTT. Translation gives CASSLEDTQYF.